This paragraph reports one T cell receptor beta chain. Its antigen is unidentified. This sample stems from a study of regulatory T cells in long-lasting Graves disease. Trimming stripped 2 bases from V and 10 bases from J, with 13 bases between. CDR1 and CDR2 from the germline V gene are MNHEY and SVGEGT. The CDR3 length is 13 residues. TCR beta libraries were built with iRepertoire HTBI primers and Arm-PCR of CDR3 regions. TCRdb reprocessed the multiplex PCR reads via MiXCR and lists one record per CDR3 protein. The table lists some 600,000 distinct CDR3 sequences, 15% to 20% of them singletons. Time point in this sample: newly diagnosed GD, antithyroid drugs for less than 3 months. From PBMCs, RNA was extracted and then used to make the TCR library. Findings and limits, study-wide: Blood alone, not thyroid tissue, was studied. When disease was persistent, TRBV28, TRBJ1-2 and TRBJ2-5 were the favored segments.

This sample also belongs to another study, concerning T cells in Graves' hyperthyroidism and ophthalmopathy. This second study notes: Stable Graves' hyperthyroidism denoted no ophthalmopathy progression over 18 months.

Sequences were derived from peripheral blood mononuclear cells (PBMCs), sampled at new diagnosis, from a patient treated with antithyroid drugs. The genes are TRBV6-2 or TRBV6-3 and TRBJ2-3; a possible D gene is TRBD1 (6 bases). The TCR comes from a young man with Graves disease. Here the CDR3 reads CASSYRRDNAQYF. CDR3 DNA: TGTGCCAGCAGTTACCGAAGGGACAATGCGCAGTATTTT.